This T cell receptor beta chain was found in a study of T cell changes during pregnancy in multiple sclerosis. Data came from immunoSEQ multiplex PCR; TCRdb stores just in-frame clones and leaves some out. The repertoire includes about 18,000 clones, about nine tenths of them detected once, and roughly 5.6% sits in the top ten. CDR1 and CDR2 (germline): ENHRY, SYGVKD. The CDR3 covers 13 residues. V lost 3 bases to trimming and J lost 1 base, with 6 bases between them. The chain is built from TRBV10-3 and TRBJ1-1; D gene unclear. Sequenced material: CD8+ T cells from peripheral blood mononuclear cells, taken in the third trimester of pregnancy. This clonotype was sampled from a female donor in good health, enrolled as a control in a pregnancy study. CDR3: CAISELGNTEAFF. CDR3 DNA: TGTGCCATCAGTGAACTAGGGAACACTGAAGCTTTCTTT.